A selection of T cell receptor beta chains follows, all from one sample in a study of T cells expressing NK-cell markers. TCRdb reanalyzed the 5' RACE reads, giving one entry per CDR3 protein sequence and no DNA. Its table records some 460,000 distinct CDR3 sequences. What was sequenced was blood T cells: a sorted CD56 or NKG2C T cell subset, CD4+ or CD8+ T cells, or bulk PBMC T cells (not recorded which). Receptors originate from a woman aged 45 to 65 in good health. The CDR3 runs from the conserved cysteine through the conserved F or W. The order of the fields is CDR3 protein, J gene, V gene.

CASIPGAGDLNEQFF	TRBJ2-1	TRBV6-6
CASSQGGTVYGYTF	TRBJ1-2	TRBV4-2
CASSSGSNSPLHF	TRBJ1-6	TRBV12-3/TRBV12-4
CASSLWERAGQFF	TRBJ2-1	TRBV11-2
CSAFGPYSGNTIYF	TRBJ1-3	TRBV20-1
CSAREWDNEQFF	TRBJ2-1	TRBV20-1
CASSLYSGIPTDTQYF	TRBJ2-3	TRBV27
CASSAGVIDSPLHF	TRBJ1-6	TRBV9
CASSLVLGRRVEQYF	TRBJ2-7	TRBV11-2
CASSTRTSGKLEETQYF	TRBJ2-5	TRBV11-1
CASSSPLGLAGGAEQFF	TRBJ2-1	TRBV5-1
CAITLGTSGSKNEQFF	TRBJ2-1	TRBV10-3
CASSSAGRVNTGELFF	TRBJ2-2	TRBV11-3
CASSLSSGRSLFGEQYF	TRBJ2-7	TRBV28
CASSLRLDLNNEQFF	TRBJ2-1	TRBV5-5
CASSTGTAGELFF	TRBJ2-2	TRBV7-2
CASSLRASRSGPDTQYF	TRBJ2-3	TRBV12-3/TRBV12-4
CASRDRIKAAGLAVAGELFF	TRBJ2-2	TRBV6-2/TRBV6-3
CASTSVGEAFF	TRBJ1-1	TRBV7-9
CASSLTTGGYNEQFF	TRBJ2-1	TRBV7-8
CSARDTSASYEQYF	TRBJ2-7	TRBV20-1
CASSPQAHNQPQHF	TRBJ1-5	TRBV12-3/TRBV12-4
CASGVEQYTQYF	TRBJ2-3	TRBV6-5
CASSPENIQYF	TRBJ2-4	TRBV12-3/TRBV12-4
CSADSRLMREQYF	TRBJ2-7	TRBV20-1
CASSYLLAGGADTQYF	TRBJ2-3	TRBV7-3
CATSRDGLMEQFF	TRBJ2-1	TRBV15
CASSQIIRSSYEQYF	TRBJ2-7	TRBV3-1
CASRSFGTSQETQYF	TRBJ2-5	TRBV2
CATSHPGVYEQYF	TRBJ2-7	TRBV24-1
CASSSWTGIRTEAFF	TRBJ1-1	TRBV27
CASSGRGPGREQFF	TRBJ2-1	TRBV11-1
CASSATRRGASEAFF	TRBJ1-1	TRBV10-1
CASTGGTLLGELFF	TRBJ2-2	TRBV27
CASSHSKAQTSQETQYF	TRBJ2-5	TRBV5-1
CASGEWTNEKLFF	TRBJ1-4	TRBV19
CATSDLTSTTDTQYF	TRBJ2-3	TRBV24-1
CSADPLERPGETQYF	TRBJ2-5	TRBV20-1
CASSQDPTGEAFF	TRBJ1-1	TRBV14
CASSLKGGQPQHF	TRBJ1-5	TRBV5-1
CASTKAGGGPWEQYF	TRBJ2-7	TRBV5-1
CATRGDFNEQFF	TRBJ2-1	TRBV15
CATSVQGGDTQYF	TRBJ2-3	TRBV24-1
CASSAGQSSNQPQHF	TRBJ1-5	TRBV12-3/TRBV12-4
CSARGGGKAQHF	TRBJ1-5	TRBV20-1
CASSESWGWTEAFF	TRBJ1-1	TRBV2
CASSAQGYGYTF	TRBJ1-2	TRBV11-2
CASSLTPGQKYNEQFF	TRBJ2-1	TRBV5-1
CAISKSTGSNYGYTF	TRBJ1-2	TRBV10-3
CASSLAWGADTEAFF	TRBJ1-1	TRBV7-2
CASSLDSGANVLTF	TRBJ2-6	TRBV5-1